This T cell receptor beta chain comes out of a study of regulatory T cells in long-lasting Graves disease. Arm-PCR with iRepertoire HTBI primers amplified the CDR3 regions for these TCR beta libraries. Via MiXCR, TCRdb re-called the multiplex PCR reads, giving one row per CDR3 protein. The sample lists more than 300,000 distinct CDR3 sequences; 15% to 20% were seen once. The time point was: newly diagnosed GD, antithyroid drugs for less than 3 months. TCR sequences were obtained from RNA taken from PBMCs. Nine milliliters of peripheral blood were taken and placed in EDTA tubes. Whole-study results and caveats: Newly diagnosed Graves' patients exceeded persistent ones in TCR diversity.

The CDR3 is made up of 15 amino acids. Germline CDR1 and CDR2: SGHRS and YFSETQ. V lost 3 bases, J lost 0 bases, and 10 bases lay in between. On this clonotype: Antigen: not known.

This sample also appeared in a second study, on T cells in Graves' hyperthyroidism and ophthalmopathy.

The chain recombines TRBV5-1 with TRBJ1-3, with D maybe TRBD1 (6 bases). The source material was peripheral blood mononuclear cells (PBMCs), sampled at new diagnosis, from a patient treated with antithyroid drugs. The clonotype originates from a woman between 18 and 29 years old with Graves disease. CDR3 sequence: CASSSTGPSGNTIYF. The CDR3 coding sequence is TGCGCCAGCAGCTCTACAGGGCCCTCTGGAAACACCATATATTTT.